This T cell receptor (beta chain) was identified in a study of T cell responses to AZD1222 COVID-19 vaccine. On the study more broadly: Pooling covered second doses at about 4 or about 12 weeks. Overall study findings and caveats: At study baseline, merely several AZD1222 recipients were seropositive. Two doses of AZD1222 preceded a rise in Spike-specific TCR breadth and depth.

Clones were read by immunoSEQ multiplex PCR, and TCRdb kept only the in-frame ones, dropping some. This table holds around 140,000 clones, 85% to 95% found once. A note on this clone: The antigen is unknown.

This CDR3 contains 16 residues. CDR1 is LGHNT, CDR2 FRNRAP, per germline. Trimming shortened V by 0 bases and J by 6 bases, and 18 bases separated the two germline ends. Sequenced here: peripheral blood, sampled on day 0 of AZD1222 vaccination. The sequence derives from an adult in good health. The chain couples TRBV12-5 to TRBJ2-7; D may match TRBD1 or TRBD2 (7 bases each). The CDR3 coding sequence is TGTGCTAGTGGTTTGGTACGTGTCAGGGGGGGCTCCGAGCAGTACTTC. Amino acids: CASGLVRVRGGSEQYF.